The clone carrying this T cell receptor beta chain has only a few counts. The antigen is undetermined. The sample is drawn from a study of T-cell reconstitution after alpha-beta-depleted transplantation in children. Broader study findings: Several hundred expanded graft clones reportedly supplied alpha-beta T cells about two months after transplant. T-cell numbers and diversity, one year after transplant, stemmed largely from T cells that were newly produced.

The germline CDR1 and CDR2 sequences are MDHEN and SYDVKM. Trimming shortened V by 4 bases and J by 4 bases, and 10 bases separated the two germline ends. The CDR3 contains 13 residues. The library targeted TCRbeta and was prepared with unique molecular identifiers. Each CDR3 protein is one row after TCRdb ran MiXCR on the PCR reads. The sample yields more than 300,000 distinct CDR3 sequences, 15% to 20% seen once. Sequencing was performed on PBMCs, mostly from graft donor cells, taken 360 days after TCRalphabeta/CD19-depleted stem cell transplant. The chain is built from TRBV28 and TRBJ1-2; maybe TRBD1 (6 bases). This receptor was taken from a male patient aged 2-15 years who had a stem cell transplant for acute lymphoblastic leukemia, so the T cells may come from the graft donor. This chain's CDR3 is CASSSRGAYGYTF. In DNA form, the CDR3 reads TGTGCCAGCAGTTCCAGGGGAGCCTATGGCTACACCTTC.